The clone carrying this T cell receptor beta chain was counted ten times or more. What it binds is unknown. Individual cDNA molecules were tagged with unique molecular identifiers. A single record per CDR3 protein comes from TCRdb applying MiXCR to the 5' RACE reads. Of 85,000 to 95,000 distinct CDR3 sequences listed, 15% to 20% were seen once; the top ten hold approximately 5.1%. The sample comes from a study of early T cells in non-severe SARS-CoV-2 infection. Study at large: Chains were unpaired, as sequencing was done on bulk RNA from unsorted whole blood. Overall study findings and caveats: Matching results from VDJdb favored anti-spike CD8 responses, leaving private and CD4 specificities undetected.

This clonotype was sampled from an adult who was a healthcare worker with PCR-confirmed SARS-CoV-2 infection or an uninfected control (not recorded which). Material: whole blood, obtained at baseline.

The CDR3: CASNEGRGNIQYF. The DNA of the CDR3 is TGTGCCAGTAACGAAGGCCGGGGGAACATTCAGTACTTC. The rearrangement joins TRBV19 to TRBJ2-4, with TRBD2 as a possible D gene (6 bases). V shed 7 bases and J shed 7 bases, with 14 bases lying between them. The CDR3 is 13 residues long. Germline CDR1 LNHDA, CDR2 SQIVND (reference sequence).